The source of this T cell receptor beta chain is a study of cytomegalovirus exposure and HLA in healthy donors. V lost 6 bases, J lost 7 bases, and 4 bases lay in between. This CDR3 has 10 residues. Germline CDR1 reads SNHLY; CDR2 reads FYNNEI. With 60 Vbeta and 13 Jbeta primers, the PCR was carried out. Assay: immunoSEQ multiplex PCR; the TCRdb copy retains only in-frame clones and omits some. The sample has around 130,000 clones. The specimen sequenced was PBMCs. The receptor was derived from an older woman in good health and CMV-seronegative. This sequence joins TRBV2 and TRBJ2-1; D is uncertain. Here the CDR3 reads CASRRNEQFF. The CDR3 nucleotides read TGTGCCAGCAGGAGGAATGAGCAGTTCTTC.